The present T cell receptor (beta chain) was sequenced within a study of beta chain features in type 1 diabetes. TCRB transcripts that were expressed got sequenced, as all of the isolated RNA had been reverse transcribed. Regulatory, naive and central memory T cell samples averaged roughly 4 million reads. Method: immunoSEQ multiplex PCR; TCRdb's copy keeps in-frame clones and lacks some. The profile shows 150,000 or so clones, over 8.5% of them singletons. Germline V lookup: CDR1 LGHNA, CDR2 YSLEER. The CDR3 is 15 residues long. Trimming took 3 bases from V and 2 from J, leaving 13 bases between them.

The clonotype was recovered from a man aged 18 to 30 in good health. V gene TRBV4-3 combines with J gene TRBJ1-2; possibly TRBD1 for D (6 bases). The sample was central memory CD4+ T cells from blood. The CDR3 protein is CASSQGALANYGYTF. The CDR3 DNA reads TGCGCCAGCAGCCAGGGGGCACTTGCCAACTATGGCTACACCTTC.